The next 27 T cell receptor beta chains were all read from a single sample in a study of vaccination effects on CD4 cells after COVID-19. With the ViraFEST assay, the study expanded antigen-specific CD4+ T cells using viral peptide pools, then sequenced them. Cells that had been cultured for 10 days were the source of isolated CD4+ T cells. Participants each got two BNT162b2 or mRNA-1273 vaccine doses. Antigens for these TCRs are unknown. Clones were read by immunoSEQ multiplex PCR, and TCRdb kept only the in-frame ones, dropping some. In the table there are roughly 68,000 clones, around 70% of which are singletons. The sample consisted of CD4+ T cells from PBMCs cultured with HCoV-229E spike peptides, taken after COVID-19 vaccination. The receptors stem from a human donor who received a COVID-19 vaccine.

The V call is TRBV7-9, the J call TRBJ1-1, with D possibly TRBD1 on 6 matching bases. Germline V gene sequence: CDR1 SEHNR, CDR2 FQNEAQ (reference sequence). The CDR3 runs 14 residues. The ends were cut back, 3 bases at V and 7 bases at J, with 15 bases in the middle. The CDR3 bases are TGTGCCAGCAGCTTCGCACAGGGTGAGGGTGAAGCTTTCTTT. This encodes CASSFAQGEGEAFF.

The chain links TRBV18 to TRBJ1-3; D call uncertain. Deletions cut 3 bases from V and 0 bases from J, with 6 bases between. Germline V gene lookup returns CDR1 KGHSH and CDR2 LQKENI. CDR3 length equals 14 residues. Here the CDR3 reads CASSPQSSGNTIYF. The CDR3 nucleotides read TGTGCCAGCTCACCCCAGAGCTCTGGAAACACCATATATTTT.

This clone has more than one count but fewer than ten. The CDR3 protein is CASSVGTDLAKNIQYF. The CDR3 coding sequence is TGTGCCAGCAGCGTAGGGACAGATCTAGCCAAAAACATTCAGTACTTC. The chain couples TRBV9 to TRBJ2-4, with D perhaps TRBD1 (6 bases). The germline CDR1 and CDR2 sequences are SGDLS and YYNGEE. The CDR3 spans 16 residues. Trimming left V 0 bases short and J 0 bases short, with 10 bases between.

The CDR3 DNA sequence: TGCGCCAGCAACCTCGGACTAGCCCAAGAGACCCAGTACTTC. Its protein product is CASNLGLAQETQYF. V and J are TRBV4-1 and TRBJ2-5; TRBD2 agrees at 8 bases. J was trimmed by 1 base and V by 7 bases; bases with no gene match: 5. The CDR3 extends over 14 amino acids. The V gene's germline CDR1 is MGHRA and CDR2 YSYEKL.

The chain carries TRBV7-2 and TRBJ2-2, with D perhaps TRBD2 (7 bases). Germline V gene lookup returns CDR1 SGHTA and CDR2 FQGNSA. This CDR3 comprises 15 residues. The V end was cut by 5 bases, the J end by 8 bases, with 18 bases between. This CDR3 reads CASSNGGPLGGELFF. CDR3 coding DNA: TGTGCCAGCAGCAACGGGGGGCCCCTAGGGGGGGAGCTGTTTTTT.

CDR3 protein: CASSQDIDRGERQETQYF. CDR3 coding DNA: TGTGCCAGCAGCCAAGATATAGACAGGGGGGAAAGACAAGAGACCCAGTACTTC. This chain joins TRBV4-2 and TRBJ2-5; 9 positions match TRBD1. V shed 0 bases, J shed 2 bases, and the junction held 10 bases outside the gene matches. The germline V gene has CDR1 LGHNA and CDR2 YNFKEQ. This CDR3 region has 18 residues.

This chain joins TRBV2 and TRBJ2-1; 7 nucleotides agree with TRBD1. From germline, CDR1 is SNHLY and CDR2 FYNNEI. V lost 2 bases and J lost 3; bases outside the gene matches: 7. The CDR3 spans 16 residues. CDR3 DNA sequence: TGTGCCAGCAGTGAAACCGGGACAGCGTTCTACAATGAGCAGTTCTTC. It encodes CASSETGTAFYNEQFF.

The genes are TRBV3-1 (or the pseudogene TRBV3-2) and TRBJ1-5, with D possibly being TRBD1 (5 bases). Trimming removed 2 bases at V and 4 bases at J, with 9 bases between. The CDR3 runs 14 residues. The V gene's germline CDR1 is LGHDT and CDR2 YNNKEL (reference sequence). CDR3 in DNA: TGTGCCAGCAGCCAATCCGGGGGAAATCAGCCCCAGCATTTT. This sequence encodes CASSQSGGNQPQHF.

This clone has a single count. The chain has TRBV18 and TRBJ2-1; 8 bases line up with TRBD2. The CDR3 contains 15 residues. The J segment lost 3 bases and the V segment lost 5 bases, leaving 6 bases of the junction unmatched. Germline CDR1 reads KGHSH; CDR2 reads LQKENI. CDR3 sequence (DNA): TGTGCCAGCTCAGCTCGGACTAGCTTCTACAATGAGCAGTTCTTC. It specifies CASSARTSFYNEQFF.

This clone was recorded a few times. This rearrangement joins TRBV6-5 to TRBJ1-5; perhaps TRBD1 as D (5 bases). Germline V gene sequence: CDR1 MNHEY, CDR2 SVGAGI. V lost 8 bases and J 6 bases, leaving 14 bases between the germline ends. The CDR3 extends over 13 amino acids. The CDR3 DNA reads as TGTGCCAGCGCGGGACGAGGAAGTCAGCCCCAGCATTTT. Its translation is CASAGRGSQPQHF.

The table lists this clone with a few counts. The CDR3 bases are TGTGCCAGCTCACCACCGACTAATGAAAAACTGTTTTTT. It is translated as CASSPPTNEKLFF. The chain links TRBV18 to TRBJ1-4; no firm D call. Trimming shortened V by 0 bases and J by 2 bases, and 1 base separated the two germline ends. The CDR3 extends over 13 amino acids. Germline CDR1 and CDR2: KGHSH and LQKENI. Looking up the rest from reference TRBV18 and TRBJ1-4 gives the full variable domain: NAGVMQNPRHLVRRRGQEARLRCSPMKGHSHVYWYRQLPEEGLKFMVYLQKENIIDESGMPKERFSAEFPKEGPSILRIQQVVRGDSAAYFCASSPPTNEKLFFGSGTQLSVL.

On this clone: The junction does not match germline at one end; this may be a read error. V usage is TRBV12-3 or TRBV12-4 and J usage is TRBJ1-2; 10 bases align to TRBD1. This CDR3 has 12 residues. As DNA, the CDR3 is TGTGCCAGCAGCCCCCGGGACAGGGGCTCCACCTTC. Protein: CASSPRDRGSTF.

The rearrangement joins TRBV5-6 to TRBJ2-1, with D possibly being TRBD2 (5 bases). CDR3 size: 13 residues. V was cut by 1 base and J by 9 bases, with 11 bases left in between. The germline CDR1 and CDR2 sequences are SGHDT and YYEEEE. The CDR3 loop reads CASSLLGVGEQFF. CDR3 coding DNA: TGTGCCAGCAGCTTGCTCGGGGTAGGTGAGCAGTTCTTC.

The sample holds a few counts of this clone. The CDR3 nucleotides read TGTGCCTGGAGTGTATCGAGGGGCAGGGGTCGCACAGATACGCAGTATTTT. This encodes CAWSVSRGRGRTDTQYF. This sequence joins TRBV30 and TRBJ2-3; perhaps TRBD1 as D (6 bases). The CDR3 extends over 17 amino acids. In germline, CDR1 is GTSNPN, CDR2 SVGIG (reference sequence). V was pared by 0 bases and J by 1 base, with 17 bases between.

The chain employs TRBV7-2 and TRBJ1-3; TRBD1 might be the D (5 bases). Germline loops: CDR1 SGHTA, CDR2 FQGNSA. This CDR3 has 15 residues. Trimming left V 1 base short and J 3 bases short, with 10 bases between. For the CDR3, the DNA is TGTGCCAGCAGCTTAGATGGGGGAAGTGGAAACACCATATATTTT. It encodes CASSLDGGSGNTIYF.

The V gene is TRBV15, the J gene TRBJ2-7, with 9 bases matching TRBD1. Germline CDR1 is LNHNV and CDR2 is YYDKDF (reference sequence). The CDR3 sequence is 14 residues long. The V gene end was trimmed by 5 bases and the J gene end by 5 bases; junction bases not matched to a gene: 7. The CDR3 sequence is CATSSRDRVNEQYV. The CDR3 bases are TGTGCCACCAGCTCCCGGGACAGGGTCAACGAGCAGTACGTC.

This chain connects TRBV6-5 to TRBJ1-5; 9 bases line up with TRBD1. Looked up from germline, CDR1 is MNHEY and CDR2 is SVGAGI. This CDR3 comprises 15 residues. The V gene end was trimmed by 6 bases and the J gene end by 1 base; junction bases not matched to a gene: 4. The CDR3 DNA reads TGTGCCAGCAGGGGACAGGGATGGAGCAATCAGCCCCAGCATTTT. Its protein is CASRGQGWSNQPQHF.

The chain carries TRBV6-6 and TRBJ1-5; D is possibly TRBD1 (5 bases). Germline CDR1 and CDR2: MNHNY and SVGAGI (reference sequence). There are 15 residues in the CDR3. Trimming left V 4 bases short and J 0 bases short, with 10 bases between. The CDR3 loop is CASSWGRASNQPQHF. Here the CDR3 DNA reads TGTGCCAGCAGTTGGGGGAGGGCTAGCAATCAGCCCCAGCATTTT.

The CDR3 DNA sequence: TGTGCTAGTGGCCGCACCGGGGAGCTGTTTTTT. Protein: CASGRTGELFF. The chain has TRBV12-5 and TRBJ2-2, with D hard to call. CDR3 length: 11 residues. Trimming stripped 6 bases from V and 4 bases from J, with 3 bases between. CDR1 is LGHNT and CDR2 is FRNRAP in the germline V gene.

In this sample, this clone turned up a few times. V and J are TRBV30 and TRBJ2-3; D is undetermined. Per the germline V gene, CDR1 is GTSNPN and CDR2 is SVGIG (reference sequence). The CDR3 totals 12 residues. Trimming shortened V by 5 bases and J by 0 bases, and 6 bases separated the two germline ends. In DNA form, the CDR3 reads TGTGCCTGGGACATGAGCACAGATACGCAGTATTTT. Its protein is CAWDMSTDTQYF.

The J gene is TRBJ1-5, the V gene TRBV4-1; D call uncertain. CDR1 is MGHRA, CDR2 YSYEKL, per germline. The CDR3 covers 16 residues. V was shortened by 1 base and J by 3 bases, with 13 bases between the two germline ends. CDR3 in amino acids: CASSQGIHDTNQPQHF. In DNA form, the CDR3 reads TGCGCCAGCAGCCAAGGTATTCACGATACCAATCAGCCCCAGCATTTT.

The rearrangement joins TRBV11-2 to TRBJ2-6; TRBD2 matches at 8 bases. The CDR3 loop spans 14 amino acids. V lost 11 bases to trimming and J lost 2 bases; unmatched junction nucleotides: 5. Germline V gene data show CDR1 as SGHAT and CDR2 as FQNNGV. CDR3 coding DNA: TGTGCCTCGGGAGGGGCGGCTGGGGCCAACGTCCTGACTTTC. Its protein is CASGGAAGANVLTF.

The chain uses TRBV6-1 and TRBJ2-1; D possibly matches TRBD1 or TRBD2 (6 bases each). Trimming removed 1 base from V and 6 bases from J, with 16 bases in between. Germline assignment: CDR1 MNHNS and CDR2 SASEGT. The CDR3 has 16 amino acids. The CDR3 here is CASSEGGGSSTNEQFF. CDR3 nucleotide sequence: TGTGCCAGCAGTGAAGGAGGGGGGTCATCGACCAATGAGCAGTTCTTC.

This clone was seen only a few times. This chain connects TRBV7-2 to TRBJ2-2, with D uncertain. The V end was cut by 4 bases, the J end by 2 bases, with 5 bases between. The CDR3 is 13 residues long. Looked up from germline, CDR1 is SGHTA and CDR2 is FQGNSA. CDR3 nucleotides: TGTGCCAGCAGCTCTGATAACACCGGGGAGCTGTTTTTT. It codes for CASSSDNTGELFF.

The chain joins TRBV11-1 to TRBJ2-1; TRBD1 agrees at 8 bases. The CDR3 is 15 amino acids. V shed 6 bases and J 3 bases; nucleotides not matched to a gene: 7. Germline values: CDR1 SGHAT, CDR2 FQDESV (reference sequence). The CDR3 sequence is CASRRPGGLYNEQFF. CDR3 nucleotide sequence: TGTGCCAGCAGAAGACCAGGGGGCCTCTACAATGAGCAGTTCTTC.

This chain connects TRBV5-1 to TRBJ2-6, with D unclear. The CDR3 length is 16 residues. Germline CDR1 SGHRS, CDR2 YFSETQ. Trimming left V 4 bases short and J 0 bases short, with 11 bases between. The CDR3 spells CASSRTDHSGANVLTF. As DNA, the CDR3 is TGCGCCAGCAGCCGTACAGACCACTCTGGGGCCAACGTCCTGACTTTC.

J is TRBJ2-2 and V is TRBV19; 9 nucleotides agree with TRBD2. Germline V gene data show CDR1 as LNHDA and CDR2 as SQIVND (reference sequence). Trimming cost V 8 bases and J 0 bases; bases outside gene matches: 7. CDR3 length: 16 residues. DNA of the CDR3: TGTGCCAGTGCGGGGGGGCAGGGGGCGAACACCGGGGAGCTGTTTTTT. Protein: CASAGGQGANTGELFF.